These 21 T cell receptor beta chains were all obtained from the same sample, sequenced in a study of T cell responses to AZD1222 COVID-19 vaccine. This table comes from immunoSEQ multiplex PCR, and its TCRdb copy is limited to in-frame clones, with some not included. The sample consists of about 130,000 clones, around 84% of them appearing once. The input for sequencing was peripheral blood, taken on day 0 of AZD1222 vaccination. The receptors originated from an adult in good health.

The chain uses TRBV15 and TRBJ2-3; either TRBD1 or TRBD2 may fit D (5 bases each). This CDR3 contains 14 residues. Germline V gene lookup returns CDR1 LNHNV and CDR2 YYDKDF (reference sequence). Trimming shortened V by 8 bases and J by 0 bases, and 12 bases separated the two germline ends. The CDR3 bases are TGTGCCACCGCCTCCGGGACGAGCACAGATACGCAGTATTTT. It is translated as CATASGTSTDTQYF.

This clone was detected only a few times. The J gene is TRBJ1-1, the V gene TRBV15; D is possibly TRBD1 (5 bases). This CDR3 is built from 13 residues. Trimming stripped 8 bases from V and 5 bases from J, with 15 bases between. Germline CDR1 reads LNHNV; CDR2 reads YYDKDF (reference sequence). The CDR3 region is CATEGEGRTEAFF. The CDR3 DNA reads as TGTGCCACCGAAGGGGAGGGGAGGACTGAAGCTTTCTTT.

This chain connects TRBV4-3 to TRBJ2-1; D is possibly TRBD1 (5 bases). The CDR3 contains 16 residues. Germline CDR1 LGHNA, CDR2 YSLEER. Trimming left V 0 bases short and J 3 bases short, with 12 bases between. CDR3 in amino acids: CASSQDPAGHYNEQFF. In DNA, the CDR3 is TGCGCCAGCAGCCAAGATCCGGCAGGGCACTACAATGAGCAGTTCTTC.

The chain joins TRBV21-1 to TRBJ2-3; the table calls TRBD2, which could not be checked here. TRBV21-1 is a listed pseudogene. This CDR3 contains 18 residues. CDR3 coding DNA: TGTGCCAGCAGCAAAGGGGACTTTCCGCAATTTAGCACAGATACGCAGTATTTT. Protein product: CASSKGDFPQFSTDTQYF.

The V call is TRBV7-9, the J call TRBJ1-1, with D unresolved. In germline, CDR1 is SEHNR, CDR2 FQNEAQ (reference sequence). This CDR3 has 13 residues. V was trimmed by 6 bases and J by 7 bases, leaving 15 bases between them. The CDR3 DNA reads as TGTGCCAGCAGAGCTACGATGGGAAGTGAAGCTTTCTTT. Amino acids: CASRATMGSEAFF. The whole variable domain, filled in from reference TRBV7-9 and TRBJ1-1, reads DTGVSQNPRHKITKRGQNVTFRCDPISEHNRLYWYRQTLGQGPEFLTYFQNEAQLEKSRLLSDRFSAERPKGSFSTLEIQRTEQGDSAMYLCASRATMGSEAFFGQGTRLTVV.

The chain employs TRBV27 and TRBJ2-1, with 7 bases identical to TRBD2. The CDR3 loop spans 14 amino acids. Germline V gives CDR1 MNHEY, CDR2 SMNVEV (reference sequence). Germline trimming cut 6 bases from V and 3 bases from J; bases unmatched to any gene: 5. The CDR3 reads CASRTGGLYNEQFF. The CDR3 coding sequence is TGTGCCAGCAGAACGGGGGGACTCTACAATGAGCAGTTCTTC.

The chain combines TRBV9 with TRBJ2-7, with D uncertain. Trimming removed 1 base from V and 5 bases from J, with 10 bases in between. This CDR3 spans 13 amino acids. Germline CDR1 and CDR2: SGDLS and YYNGEE. DNA of the CDR3: TGTGCCAGCAGCGTAAATACTGGCCACGAGCAGTACTTC. Translation gives CASSVNTGHEQYF.

The J gene is TRBJ1-4, the V gene TRBV20-1; D is possibly TRBD1 (6 bases). V lost 3 bases, J lost 3 bases, and 11 bases lay in between. Germline V gives CDR1 DFQATT, CDR2 SNEGSKA (reference sequence). The CDR3 is made up of 14 amino acids. Here the CDR3 reads CSASQGTANEKLFF. CDR3 nucleotides: TGCAGTGCTAGTCAGGGGACGGCTAATGAAAAACTGTTTTTT.

CDR3 DNA sequence: TGTGCCAGCAGCGTAGGGTCCGGGGGGCGCGGAGAGACCCAGTACTTC. Its translation is CASSVGSGGRGETQYF. The V gene is TRBV9, the J gene TRBJ2-5; D is perhaps TRBD2 (7 bases). Germline loops: CDR1 SGDLS, CDR2 YYNGEE. V gave up 0 bases and J gave up 4 bases, with 16 bases separating them. The length of the CDR3 is 16 residues.

This rearrangement joins TRBV9 to TRBJ2-3; D is possibly TRBD1 (6 bases). The germline V and J ends were trimmed by 0 bases and 6 bases, with 8 bases remaining between them. The CDR3 totals 13 residues. CDR1 and CDR2 from the germline V gene are SGDLS and YYNGEE. The CDR3 protein is CASSVEGVDTQYF. The CDR3 region has the DNA TGTGCCAGCAGCGTAGAGGGGGTGGATACGCAGTATTTT. The variable domain in full, with the rest retrieved from reference TRBV9 and TRBJ2-3, is DSGVTQTPKHLITATGQRVTLRCSPRSGDLSVYWYQQSLDQGLQFLIQYYNGEERAKGNILERFSAQQFPDLHSELNLSSLELGDSALYFCASSVEGVDTQYFGPGTRLTVL.

The chain uses TRBV7-2 and TRBJ2-3, with unresolved D. This CDR3 spans 14 amino acids. Germline-derived CDR1 and CDR2 are SGHTA and FQGNSA. Trimming shortened V by 6 bases and J by 3 bases, and 13 bases separated the two germline ends. CDR3 coding DNA: TGTGCCAGCAGAGGTTTTTGGGCGACAGATACGCAGTATTTT. This translates into CASRGFWATDTQYF.

The V and J genes are TRBV9 and TRBJ1-4; TRBD1 might be the D (5 bases). The CDR3 has 14 amino acids. V dropped 4 bases and J dropped 6 bases, with 13 bases sitting between them. Germline loops: CDR1 SGDLS, CDR2 YYNGEE. The chain's CDR3 is CASSSSGTDEKLFF. The CDR3 coding sequence is TGTGCCAGCAGCTCATCCGGGACGGATGAAAAACTGTTTTTT.

With respect to this clone: One end of the junction varies from germline; a read error may be responsible. The rearrangement links TRBV5-1 to TRBJ1-3; unclear D gene. CDR3 length: 10 residues. In germline, CDR1 is SGHRS, CDR2 YFSETQ. CDR3: CASSLVPATF. CDR3 sequence (DNA): TGCGCCAGCAGCTTGGTACCAGCGACCTTT.

In DNA, the CDR3 is TGCGCCAGCAGTGACCCCAGCTTGGATACGCAGTATTTT. As protein: CASSDPSLDTQYF. The genes are TRBV10-1 and TRBJ2-3, with unresolved D. There are 13 residues in the CDR3. The V and J ends lost 3 bases and 6 bases respectively, with 10 bases between them. Germline CDR1 is WNHNN and CDR2 is SYGVQD (reference sequence).

The rearrangement uses TRBV5-4 and TRBJ2-1; D gene unclear. V lost 0 bases and J 10 bases, leaving 8 bases between the germline ends. Per the germline V gene, CDR1 is SGHNT and CDR2 is YYREEE (reference sequence). The CDR3 is 12 amino acids. CDR3 sequence (DNA): TGTGCCAGCAGCTTGGAAATCGACGAGCAGTTCTTC. Translation gives CASSLEIDEQFF. Variable domain in full (rest from reference TRBV5-4 and TRBJ2-1): ETGVTQSPTHLIKTRGQQVTLRCSSQSGHNTVSWYQQALGQGPQFIFQYYREEENGRGNFPPRFSGLQFPNYSSELNVNALELDDSALYLCASSLEIDEQFFGPGTRLTVL.

V usage is TRBV2 and J usage is TRBJ2-7, with 9 bases fitting TRBD1. This CDR3 has 14 residues. Germline CDR1 and CDR2: SNHLY and FYNNEI. Trimming at V came to 5 bases and at J to 4 bases, leaving 6 bases not matched to a gene. DNA for the CDR3: TGTGCCAGCAGTTTACAGGGGGCAGGGTACGAGCAGTACTTC. This codes for CASSLQGAGYEQYF.

The chain has TRBV29-1 and TRBJ2-5; 8 nucleotides align to TRBD1. Germline values: CDR1 SQVTM, CDR2 ANQGSEA. Trimming took 4 bases from V and 5 from J; bases not matched to a gene: 0. The CDR3 extends over 11 amino acids. The CDR3, as DNA: TGCAGCGTTGGACAGGGGGAGACCCAGTACTTC. Translation gives CSVGQGETQYF.

This chain connects TRBV25-1 to TRBJ1-1; possible D gene TRBD1, 6 bases. The CDR3 loop spans 13 amino acids. Germline values: CDR1 MGHDK, CDR2 SYGVNS. The V and J ends lost 7 bases and 2 bases respectively, with 11 bases between them. DNA of the CDR3: TGTGCCAGCATAGGACAGTTCAACACTGAAGCTTTCTTT. It specifies CASIGQFNTEAFF. The entire variable domain, with the rest obtained from reference TRBV25-1 and TRBJ1-1, is as follows: EADIYQTPRYLVIGTGKKITLECSQTMGHDKMYWYQQDPGMELHLIHYSYGVNSTEKGDLSSESTVSRIRTEHFPLTLESARPSHTSQYLCASIGQFNTEAFFGQGTRLTVV.

This clone was picked up a small number of times. The chain is built from TRBV7-9 and TRBJ2-7; the D is unclear. This CDR3 is 11 amino acids long. CDR1 and CDR2 from the germline V gene are SEHNR and FQNEAQ (reference sequence). V lost 5 bases, J lost 5 bases, and 7 bases lay in between. For the CDR3, the DNA is TGTGCCAGCAGCCCCCAGGACGAGCAGTACTTC. It translates to CASSPQDEQYF.

The gene calls are TRBV11-2 and TRBJ1-2; TRBD1 aligns across 10 bases. V shed 1 base, J shed 3 bases, and the junction held 11 bases outside the gene matches. Germline V gene lookup returns CDR1 SGHAT and CDR2 FQNNGV. CDR3 length equals 18 residues. The CDR3, as DNA: TGTGCCAGCAGCTTAGGGTCCCACCGGGACAGGGGTGACTATGGCTACACCTTC. Its protein is CASSLGSHRDRGDYGYTF.

This clone has just a few counts. The chain recombines TRBV24-1 with TRBJ2-7; 10 bases map to TRBD2. CDR1 is KGHDR, CDR2 SFDVKD, per germline. The CDR3 is made up of 15 amino acids. J was trimmed by 4 bases and V by 2 bases; bases with no gene match: 4. This chain's CDR3 is CATSDSGTSVYEQYF. The CDR3 DNA follows: TGTGCCACCAGTGATTCCGGGACTAGCGTTTACGAGCAGTACTTC.